This TCR beta chain was obtained from a study of T cells in Graves' hyperthyroidism and ophthalmopathy. Study outcomes and limitations: A 13 V-J model separated ophthalmopathy from stable hyperthyroidism.

Germline V gene sequence: CDR1 SGHTA, CDR2 FQGNSA. The V gene lost 1 base and the J gene lost 0 bases, with 9 bases spanning the gap. This CDR3 is 16 amino acids long. Authors of the study amplified TCR beta CDR3 regions from RNA transcripts. During a first-round RT-PCR of the TCR CDR3, the HTBI primer set was used. TCRdb itself ran the multiplex PCR reads through MiXCR, one entry per CDR3 protein. The table shows fewer than 800,000 distinct CDR3 sequences, with around 15% occurring only once. Graves' hyperthyroidism qualified as stable when ophthalmopathy did not progress within 18 months. Reasons for excluding patients were uncontrolled infection, other autoimmune disease, pregnancy or lactation. Note on this clonotype: Its antigen is unidentified.

The clonotype originates from a man aged 18 to 29 with Graves' hyperthyroidism. The J gene is TRBJ2-2, the V gene TRBV7-2; either TRBD1 or TRBD2 may supply D (6 bases each). What was sequenced was blood. The CDR3 nucleotides are TGTGCCAGCAGCTTAGAGGGGGGATCGAACACCGGGGAGCTGTTTTTT. Amino acid sequence: CASSLEGGSNTGELFF.